The 27 T cell receptor beta chains below were found in one sample sequenced in a study of blood T cell repertoires in COVID-19. Using immunoSEQ multiplex PCR, the repertoire was profiled, and TCRdb retains in-frame clones only, with some absent. The sample has some 70,000 clones; just over 85% are singletons. The sequenced sample was peripheral blood. The source is a man aged 30-40 years with acute or convalescent COVID-19.

V and J are TRBV9 and TRBJ2-2; 7 bases line up with TRBD2. With 0 bases clipped from V and 6 bases from J, the junction kept 5 bases outside the gene matches. The germline gives CDR1 SGDLS, CDR2 YYNGEE. This CDR3 is built from 15 residues. CDR3: CASSVDAGAAGELFF. The CDR3 DNA sequence: TGTGCCAGCAGCGTAGATGCGGGAGCAGCCGGGGAGCTGTTTTTT.

The V gene is TRBV27, the J gene TRBJ1-2, with D hard to call. V gave up 6 bases and J gave up 7 bases, with 15 bases separating them. CDR1 and CDR2 from the germline V gene are MNHEY and SMNVEV (reference sequence). The CDR3 covers 13 residues. CDR3 in amino acids: CASRPTGFSGYTF. In nucleotides, the CDR3 is TGTGCCAGCAGACCGACTGGGTTTAGTGGCTACACCTTC.

This chain connects TRBV27 to TRBJ2-5, with TRBD1 identical over 7 bases. The CDR3 sequence is 13 residues long. Germline lookup yields CDR1 MNHEY and CDR2 SMNVEV (reference sequence). The V segment lost 3 bases and the J segment 4 bases; nucleotides outside the gene matches: 2. The CDR3 loop is CASSFGDRETQYF. CDR3 nucleotide sequence: TGTGCCAGCAGTTTTGGGGACAGAGAGACCCAGTACTTC.

The chain employs TRBV7-3 and TRBJ1-1; 8 positions agree with TRBD1. CDR1 is SGHTA and CDR2 is FQGTGA in the germline V gene. V shed 5 bases and J 1 base; nucleotides not matched to a gene: 0. This CDR3 spans 13 amino acids. In DNA, the CDR3 is TGTGCCAGCAGCACAGGGGGGAACACTGAAGCTTTCTTT. This gives the protein CASSTGGNTEAFF.

This clone is deemed medium-sized. This chain uses TRBV28 with TRBJ2-7; a possible D gene is TRBD2 (6 bases). V was pared by 4 bases and J by 5 bases, with 15 bases between. Germline loops: CDR1 MDHEN, CDR2 SYDVKM. CDR3 size: 14 residues. The CDR3 loop reads CASSSLGGDHEQYF. Written as DNA, the CDR3 is TGTGCCAGCAGTTCCCTCGGCGGGGACCACGAGCAGTACTTC.

CDR3 in DNA: TGTGCCAGTAGTATCCGGGACAACAATCAGCCCCAGCATTTT. It yields the protein CASSIRDNNQPQHF. The chain recombines TRBV19 with TRBJ1-5, with D possibly being TRBD1 (6 bases). V lost 3 bases and J lost 3, with 9 bases in between. The CDR3 contains 14 residues. Germline CDR1 is LNHDA and CDR2 is SQIVND (reference sequence).

V usage is TRBV4-1 and J usage is TRBJ1-5, with 7 bases that match TRBD1. In germline, CDR1 is MGHRA, CDR2 YSYEKL. The CDR3 has 15 residues. Trimming removed 0 bases from V and 4 bases from J; junction bases left unmatched: 3. The CDR3 region has the DNA TGCGCCAGCAGCCAAGATCGGGGACAGAATCAGCCCCAGCATTTT. Translated: CASSQDRGQNQPQHF.

This clone was picked up a small number of times. This sequence joins TRBV18 and TRBJ2-1, with TRBD1 matching 10 bases. The CDR3 covers 16 residues. Looked up from germline, CDR1 is KGHSH and CDR2 is LQKENI. V lost 4 bases and J lost 6; bases outside the gene matches: 9. CDR3 amino acids: CASSLTPGQGTNEQFF. In nucleotides, the CDR3 is TGTGCCAGCTCACTCACGCCGGGACAGGGGACCAATGAGCAGTTCTTC.

The rearrangement joins TRBV11-2 to TRBJ2-3, with 8 bases that match TRBD2. Trimming cost V 5 bases and J 1 base; bases outside gene matches: 8. The CDR3 covers 16 residues. The germline V gene encodes CDR1 SGHAT and CDR2 FQNNGV. CDR3 coding DNA: TGTGCCAGCAGCCCCGTTAGCGGGACCCGCACAGATACGCAGTATTTT. Encoded protein: CASSPVSGTRTDTQYF.

The chain combines TRBV2 with TRBJ1-3, with 9 bases lining up with TRBD1. The V gene end was trimmed by 11 bases and the J gene end by 2 bases; junction bases not matched to a gene: 7. The CDR3 has 14 amino acids. CDR1 is SNHLY, CDR2 FYNNEI, per germline. CDR3 sequence reads: CAVGRDRAGNTIYF. For the CDR3, the DNA is TGTGCCGTTGGGAGGGACAGGGCTGGAAACACCATATATTTT.

This clone was detected once. J is TRBJ1-4 and V is TRBV27; TRBD1 matches 7 bases. Trimming removed 4 bases from V and 10 bases from J; junction bases left unmatched: 9. The CDR3 has 14 residues. Looked up from germline, CDR1 is MNHEY and CDR2 is SMNVEV (reference sequence). The CDR3 DNA sequence: TGTGCCAGCAGTTCAAAGACAGGGACTGGAAAACTGTTTTTT. Translated, it gives CASSSKTGTGKLFF.

Notes on this clone: The junction does not match germline at one end; this may be a read error. The V and J genes are TRBV7-2 and TRBJ2-6; perhaps TRBD1 as D (5 bases). CDR1 is SGHTA, CDR2 FQGNSA, per germline. There are 14 residues in the CDR3. This CDR3 is CASSPLSGANVLTF. The CDR3 coding sequence is TGTGCCAGCAGCCCCCTCTCTGGGGCCAACGTCCTAACTTTC.

The genes are TRBV4-1 and TRBJ2-7, with unresolved D. Trimming cost V 0 bases and J 3 bases, with 9 bases left between them. The germline gives CDR1 MGHRA, CDR2 YSYEKL. The CDR3 contains 14 residues. The CDR3 loop reads CASSQEDRGYEQYF. CDR3 sequence (DNA): TGCGCCAGCAGCCAAGAAGATAGAGGCTACGAGCAGTACTTC.

This clone appeared once. The V gene is TRBV6-5, the J gene TRBJ1-4, with 9 bases matching TRBD1. The germline V gene encodes CDR1 MNHEY and CDR2 SVGAGI. V was clipped by 6 bases and J by 8 bases; unmatched bases: 4. The CDR3 has 13 residues. The CDR3 DNA reads as TGTGCCAGCAGAGCGACAGGGGGAGAAAAACTGTTTTTT. Residues: CASRATGGEKLFF.

This chain uses TRBV2 with TRBJ2-1; 8 bases align to TRBD2. The CDR3 runs to 15 residues. Trimming cost V 6 bases and J 7 bases; bases outside gene matches: 11. The V gene's germline CDR1 is SNHLY and CDR2 FYNNEI. The DNA for the CDR3 is TGTGCCAGCAGCGGAGGTAGCGGGAACAGGAATGAGCAGTTCTTC. This sequence encodes CASSGGSGNRNEQFF.

The genes are TRBV2 and TRBJ1-5; 7 nucleotides match TRBD1. The CDR3 is 13 residues long. V gave up 6 bases and J gave up 5 bases; unmatched junction bases: 4. Germline CDR1 is SNHLY and CDR2 is FYNNEI. The CDR3 DNA follows: TGTGCCAGCAGCTTTACAGGGGATCAGCCCCAGCATTTT. Protein: CASSFTGDQPQHF.

This chain joins TRBV7-2 and TRBJ1-6; TRBD1 agrees at 7 bases. The junction had 11 bases not matched to a gene; V was cut back by 5 bases and J by 7 bases. The germline V gene encodes CDR1 SGHTA and CDR2 FQGNSA. The CDR3 sequence is 16 residues long. CDR3 amino acids: CASSPAPTGTNSPLHF. Here the CDR3 DNA reads TGTGCCAGCAGCCCCGCCCCGACAGGGACCAATTCACCCCTCCACTTT.

This clone appeared once. The V call is TRBV6-6, the J call TRBJ2-2; D not resolved. The V end lost 7 bases, the J end lost 6 bases, and 15 bases lay between the germline ends. The CDR3 loop spans 14 amino acids. Germline loops: CDR1 MNHNY, CDR2 SVGAGI (reference sequence). CDR3 nucleotides: TGTGCCAGCAATCCCCTTCTCGCGTCCGGGGAGCTGTTTTTT. Its translation: CASNPLLASGELFF.

V gene TRBV6-2 or TRBV6-3 combines with J gene TRBJ1-1, with D perhaps TRBD1 (6 bases). V lost 0 bases and J 1 base, leaving 12 bases between the germline ends. The CDR3 consists of 16 residues. Germline values: CDR1 MNHEY, CDR2 SVGEGT. The CDR3 is CASSYSLGASNTEAFF. CDR3 in DNA: TGTGCCAGCAGTTACTCGTTGGGGGCCTCGAACACTGAAGCTTTCTTT.

This clone was detected only a few times. The chain combines TRBV7-9 with TRBJ1-2, with 8 bases fitting TRBD1. This CDR3 region has 15 residues. Trimming took 5 bases from V and 2 from J; bases not matched to a gene: 7. Looked up from germline, CDR1 is SEHNR and CDR2 is FQNEAQ (reference sequence). The CDR3 DNA is TGTGCCAGCAGCCCCCGGACAGGGCTAAACTATGGCTACACCTTC. Translation gives CASSPRTGLNYGYTF.

V is TRBV28 and J is TRBJ1-3; possibly TRBD1 for D (5 bases). Germline CDR1 is MDHEN and CDR2 is SYDVKM. With 10 bases removed from V and 0 bases from J, the gap between germline ends came to 22 bases. The CDR3 spans 17 residues. The CDR3 loop is CAIRPGLGSPSGNTIYF. CDR3 nucleotides: TGTGCCATCCGACCAGGGCTGGGCTCCCCCTCTGGAAACACCATATATTTT.

The V and J genes are TRBV5-1 and TRBJ2-3, with TRBD2 as a possible D gene (5 bases). This CDR3 is 14 amino acids long. Trimming shortened V by 5 bases and J by 0 bases, and 10 bases separated the two germline ends. CDR1 SGHRS and CDR2 YFSETQ come from the germline V gene. CDR3 nucleotides: TGCGCCAGCAGACAATGGACTAGCACAGATACGCAGTATTTT. Amino acids: CASRQWTSTDTQYF.

This chain connects TRBV28 to TRBJ2-1, with D possibly being TRBD2 (5 bases). The CDR3 contains 13 residues. Germline V lookup: CDR1 MDHEN, CDR2 SYDVKM. Trimming took 3 bases from V and 6 from J, leaving 9 bases between them. DNA of the CDR3: TGTGCCAGCAGTTTGACCAGCGGCAATGAGCAGTTCTTC. Encoded protein: CASSLTSGNEQFF.

This clone was seen just once. The chain links TRBV19 to TRBJ1-5; D is uncertain. Germline lookup yields CDR1 LNHDA and CDR2 SQIVND (reference sequence). The CDR3 consists of 14 residues. V lost 3 bases and J lost 4, with 10 bases in between. The CDR3 coding sequence is TGTGCCAGTAGTATTTCCACGGGTAATCAGCCCCAGCATTTT. It is translated as CASSISTGNQPQHF.

The chain is built from TRBV28 and TRBJ2-7, with a possible D match to TRBD2 (6 bases). The V end was cut by 5 bases, the J end by 5 bases, with 19 bases between. This CDR3 contains 15 residues. CDR1 MDHEN and CDR2 SYDVKM come from the germline V gene. The chain's CDR3 is CASSLPGTQSHEQYF. The CDR3 region has the DNA TGTGCCAGCAGTCTACCCGGGACTCAGAGCCACGAGCAGTACTTC.

This clone was observed once. This chain links TRBV7-2 with TRBJ2-7; D possibly corresponds to TRBD2 (5 bases). Per the germline V gene, CDR1 is SGHTA and CDR2 is FQGNSA. CDR3 length equals 13 residues. V was cut by 9 bases and J by 6 bases, with 18 bases left in between. CDR3 nucleotide sequence: TGTGCCAGTTCAGCAGCGGAGAGCTTCGAGCAGTACTTC. Its protein product is CASSAAESFEQYF.

The gene calls are TRBV9 and TRBJ2-7, with D unresolved. The CDR3 runs to 14 residues. Germline V gene data show CDR1 as SGDLS and CDR2 as YYNGEE. Trimming left V 3 bases short and J 3 bases short, with 13 bases between. Written as DNA, the CDR3 is TGTGCCAGCAGCGCAGGCCCAGTAGTCTACGAGCAGTACTTC. Amino acids: CASSAGPVVYEQYF.